The present entry profiles one T cell receptor (beta chain) with its context. Antigen unknown. The data belong to a study of T cells in narcolepsy. Findings and limits, study-wide: Same-patient CSF and blood CD4+ T cell clonotypes included HCRT-specific and TRIB2-specific autoreactive ones.

This CDR3 has 13 residues. V dropped 3 bases and J dropped 3 bases, with 5 bases sitting between them. Per the germline V gene, CDR1 is SGHAT and CDR2 is FQNNGV. The assay was immunoSEQ multiplex PCR, and TCRdb's table has in-frame clones only and misses some. The profile shows 25,000 or so clones, approximately 85% of them singletons. The specimen sequenced was memory (CD45RA-) CD4+ T cells from blood. The V and J genes are TRBV11-2 and TRBJ2-2; D remains ambiguous. The sequence was collected from a human donor in good health. CDR3 DNA: TGTGCCAGCAGCTTCCAAGACACCGGGGAGCTGTTTTTT. Its translation: CASSFQDTGELFF.